This T cell receptor beta chain was documented in a study of blood T cell repertoires in COVID-19. Turning to the study itself: The samples span acute and convalescent COVID-19 from the United States, Italy and Spain. T cells, B-cell-depleted T cells, or PBMCs provided the cDNA or gDNA that served as material.

In the study's own analysis: From reference gene primer amplification, estimates of nucleated cell counts were derived. The method was immunoSEQ multiplex PCR; TCRdb's version includes in-frame clones alone and lacks a portion of them. The DNA was the basis for D and trimming; V, J and clone size are from that table. This table has tens of thousands of clones, over 75% appearing once. Per germline, CDR1 GTSNPN and CDR2 SVGIG (reference sequence). There are 13 residues in the CDR3. After removal of 0 bases from V and 7 bases from J, the junction contained 5 bases not matched to a gene. The sequence was collected from a human donor with active COVID-19. The donor label of this sample is uncertain. The sequencing sample was made of peripheral blood. The rearrangement joins TRBV30 to TRBJ1-2; 7 bases are a match to TRBD1. Written as DNA, the CDR3 is TGTGCCTGGAGTGTATCAGGGGGAGGTGGCTACACCTTC. Translated: CAWSVSGGGGYTF.